Reported below is one T cell receptor (beta chain). This clone was seen a few times. Its specific antigen is unknown. Per-base quality was not reported, and no clone a single base away is much larger than it. CD8 naive samples consisted of CD45RO-negative cells that were positively selected for CCR7, yielding a CD45RA+CCR7+ population without TemRA cells. The donors were healthy, HIV-negative adults with no recently reported acute infections or vaccinations. Every donor was a Caucasian adult living in Nashville, Tennessee, USA. After blood collection by leukapheresis, PBMCs were isolated using Ficoll-Histopaque density gradient centrifugation and then cryopreserved in the vapor phase of liquid nitrogen. Purity and quantity of every magnetically sorted T cell population were checked by analytical flow cytometry. Genomic DNA was isolated from every sorted fraction and measured by UV absorbance on a Nanodrop 2000c.

This sample stems from a study of shared clonotypes between healthy human individuals (dated by TCRdb to 2020 to 2022). For the study in its entirety: The cohort included three men and a couple of women between 18 and 49 years of age. For each donor, CD4 naive and CD4 memory were each run on three plates, CD8 naive on two plates, and CD8 memory on one plate. To estimate repertoire size and how much clonotypes are shared between individuals, the study performed deep sequencing of blood TCR repertoires from roughly five healthy adults. To increase sequencing depth and limit assay-specific biases, different laboratories used diverse techniques to prepare libraries and sequence TCR repertoires. Leukapheresis yielded between about 0.85 and 9.5 billion PBMCs per donor.

V ends up 2 bases short and J 4 bases short, with an unmatched junction base count of 15. From the cysteine through the phenylalanine, the CDR3 covers 19 amino acids. Just CDR3 DNA is preserved here, 57 bases in frame from base 1. Based on the germline V gene (reference sequence), the CDR1 and CDR2 sequences are SGHNT and YYREEE. Using the deep immunoSEQ assay, multiplex PCR amplified TCR CDR3 regions from genomic DNA. For each cell subset, the extracted genomic DNA was distributed evenly across all wells of several immunoSEQ 96-well plates, and each plate served as one replicate. For sorted subsets, approximately 200 ng of genomic DNA, equivalent to 30,000 or so T cell genomes, went into each replicate PCR. Purified libraries were quantified with a Qubit 3.0 fluorometer, sized on a Bioanalyzer 2100, and re-quantified with the KAPA Library Quantification kit. A separate single-read 150-cycle Illumina NextSeq 550 flow cell was used to sequence each immunoSEQ 96-well plate. The published analysis was carried out like this. Because only junctional sequences without quality scores were contained in the immunoSEQ output, filtering matching that applied to full-length reads could not be performed. To assign V/J genes and CDR3, sequences were annotated using PyIR, a Python wrapper for IgBLAST v1.9, with IMGT germline references. Reads with weak V/J assignments (E-value above 1e-6), missing CDR3, stop codons, out-of-frame junctions, or ambiguous translated residues were removed. V3J clonotypes were defined as sequences sharing the same inferred V gene, J gene, and CDR3 amino acid sequence. Percentage overlap between repertoires was computed as shared unique clonotypes divided by the size of the smaller repertoire. Three approaches were used to assess repertoire richness: RTK rarefaction, the Chao1 estimator, and Recon v2.1 estimates of unobserved clonotypes. Generation probabilities were computed with OLGA for all TCRbeta clonotypes obtained by the gDNA method from a handful of donors. The table was pulled from immuneACCESS by TCRdb, which kept in-frame rearrangements only. Such tables lose some clones; where checked, under half of the loss comes from unresolved V genes, and the rest has no known cause. That table supplies the V and J calls and clone size; D and trimming were determined from the DNA. For this sample there are fewer than 1 million clones; approximately 96% appear just once. About 0.22% of the sample goes to the ten largest clones.

Findings and caveats that apply to the study as a whole: Naive subsets generally had larger estimated clonotype richness than memory subsets. Based on pairwise subsampling, the degree of clonotype sharing among donors was expected to be affected by sequencing depth. The small number of donors limited the genetic and exposure-history diversity represented. When several donors were compared, the shared fraction of clonotypes was about 5% for naive CD4, 3.5% for naive CD8, roughly 2.5% for memory CD4, and 0.35% to 0.4% for memory CD8. Rarefaction of sorted-subset datasets indicated incomplete sequencing despite the large sequencing depth. Clonotypes shared by all four sorted-subset donors showed higher generation probabilities than non-shared clonotypes. Sampling was restricted to blood, and TCR repertoires in tissues likely differ from the TCR repertoires found in blood.

The rearrangement combines TRBV5-4 with TRBJ1-3; TRBD1 agrees with 10 junctional bases. Sequenced input: naive CD8+ T cells sorted from blood. Reading the label with the study, this specimen's cell subset or site is: CD45RA+CCR7+. This receptor was obtained from a man aged 25 to 45 in good health. For the CDR3, the sequence is CASSFGGQGSTLGGNTIYF. The nucleotides are TGTGCCAGCAGCTTCGGGGGACAGGGGTCTACGCTCGGGGGAAACACCATATATTTT.